Listed below are T cell receptor beta chains from one sample, sequenced in a study of control samples from healthy donors and cancer patients. Here immunoSEQ multiplex PCR was the method, and the copy in TCRdb shows in-frame clones only, minus some. In the table there are about 120,000 clones, around 87% of which are singletons. Sequencing was performed on blood. The source of these receptors is a man under 40 in good health. The CDR3 runs from the conserved cysteine through the conserved F or W.

>TRBV7-3|TRBJ1-1
CASSLGYRGSTEAFF
>TRBV6-1|TRBJ1-1
CASSERARTTEAFF
>TRBV30|TRBJ1-1
CAWGGAGDTEAFF
>TRBV2|TRBJ2-3
CASSQDRASTDTQYF
>TRBV5-1|TRBJ2-6
CASSYRVIGAGANVLTF
>TRBV11-3|TRBJ1-1
CASSLRGGRMNTEAFF
>TRBV27|TRBJ2-6
CASKRELSGANVLTF
>TRBV5-1|TRBJ1-2
CASSSETGGFGYGYTF
>TRBV25-1|TRBJ1-5
CASQGASGEPQHF
>TRBV29-1|TRBJ2-4
CSVLFGENIQYF
>TRBV4-2|TRBJ1-2
CASSQAGTGINNGYTF
>TRBV19|TRBJ2-1
CASSFPVALAGRDNEQFF
>TRBV28|TRBJ1-6
CASSPPRGSSYNSPLHF
>TRBV13|TRBJ2-1
CASSPDSNNEQFF
>TRBV7-8|TRBJ2-1
CASSLGRLADLSYNEQFF
>TRBV9|TRBJ1-1
CASSVLSGAGGTEAFF